This record looks at one T cell receptor beta chain sequence and its context. Its target is not known. The CDR3 sequence is 15 residues long. The ends were cut back, 6 bases at V and 4 bases at J, with 17 bases in the middle. Germline CDR1 SGHTA, CDR2 FQGTGA. Donors likely had unrecorded immune exposures despite being nominally healthy when sampled. The data stem from a study of cytomegalovirus exposure and HLA in healthy donors. For the study at large: A previous analysis identified fewer than 130 million unique TCR beta sequences derived from around 180 million T cells.

Study results and limitations: Researchers catalogued 160 or so TCR beta chains as cytomegalovirus-associated. Several top significant clusters appeared, in a later analysis, to be linked to common viral pathogens.

13 Jbeta primers and 60 Vbeta primers were used for the PCR. The protocol was immunoSEQ multiplex PCR, while the TCRdb copy is restricted to in-frame clones and leaves out a portion. The top ten hold 1.6% of the sample, which has fewer than 200,000 clones, around 86% seen once. The gene calls are TRBV7-3 and TRBJ2-3; maybe TRBD2 (5 bases). This receptor was obtained from a man in his fifties or sixties in good health and CMV-seronegative. Sequencing was performed on PBMCs. CDR3 nucleotides: TGTGCCAGCAGATTAGGCCAACTCGGGGCAGATACGCAGTATTTT. It specifies CASRLGQLGADTQYF.